The 14 T cell receptor beta chains reported below all come from one sample, sequenced in a study of vaccination and CD4 T cells after COVID-19. Which antigens these TCRs recognize remains unknown. Cultured CD4+ T cells had their DNA profiled by the Oncomine TCR Beta short-read assay. TCRdb fed the PCR reads into MiXCR, producing one record per CDR3 protein. The sample lists roughly 16,000 distinct CDR3 sequences, 50% to 65% occurring once. Treatment defined: roughly 10-day PBMC culture with coronavirus spike peptide pools or control peptides (ViraFEST assay). The input for sequencing was CD4+ T cells from blood, cultured in vitro, taken before SARS-CoV-2 vaccination. These receptor sequences come from a human donor who had recovered from COVID-19.

The J gene is TRBJ2-7, the V gene TRBV11-3; D call uncertain. V gave up 4 bases and J gave up 3 bases, with 13 bases separating them. The germline V gene has CDR1 SGHNT and CDR2 YENEEA. The CDR3 consists of 14 residues. CDR3 protein: CASSSGGRSYEQYF. CDR3 DNA: TGTGCCAGCAGCTCCGGTGGAAGAAGCTACGAGCAGTACTTC.

This chain joins TRBV12-3 or TRBV12-4 and TRBJ1-5; D perhaps matches TRBD1 (5 bases). Trimming left V 4 bases short and J 3 bases short, with 13 bases between. The CDR3 covers 15 residues. The CDR3 sequence: CASSSRDGSNQPQHF. The CDR3 nucleotides are TGTGCCAGCAGTTCCAGGGACGGGTCCAATCAGCCCCAGCATTTT.

The chain links TRBV30 to TRBJ2-5; D is perhaps TRBD1 or TRBD2 (5 bases each). The CDR3 has 12 amino acids. With 1 base removed from V and 7 bases from J, the gap between germline ends came to 10 bases. Germline loops: CDR1 GTSNPN, CDR2 SVGIG (reference sequence). The CDR3 sequence: CAWSEGRVTQYF. The DNA of the CDR3 is TGTGCCTGGAGTGAGGGGCGGGTGACCCAGTACTTC.

This clonotype came up a few times. The chain couples TRBV24-1 to TRBJ1-6; no firm D call. Germline CDR1 reads KGHDR; CDR2 reads SFDVKD. V lost 0 bases, J lost 7 bases, and 3 bases lay in between. This CDR3 region has 13 residues. Written as DNA, the CDR3 is TGTGCCACCAGTGATTTGGGAAATTCACCCCTCCACTTT. Protein product: CATSDLGNSPLHF.

The genes are TRBV20-1 and TRBJ2-2; possibly TRBD1 or TRBD2 for D (6 bases each). The CDR3 loop spans 16 amino acids. Germline values: CDR1 DFQATT, CDR2 SNEGSKA (reference sequence). The V end lost 6 bases, the J end lost 0 bases, and 17 bases lay between the germline ends. As DNA, the CDR3 is TGCAGTGCGCCCCCCTCGGGGGCGACGAACACCGGGGAGCTGTTTTTT. As protein: CSAPPSGATNTGELFF.

This clonotype came up a few times. The rearrangement joins TRBV24-1 to TRBJ1-1; possible D gene TRBD1, 5 bases. The germline V and J ends were trimmed by 3 bases and 7 bases, with 17 bases remaining between them. Germline V gene sequence: CDR1 KGHDR, CDR2 SFDVKD. The CDR3 loop spans 15 amino acids. The CDR3 DNA is TGTGCCACCAGTGATCCTTCGCGCGGGACGGATGAAGCTTTCTTT. Translated, it gives CATSDPSRGTDEAFF.

The V and J genes are TRBV11-3 and TRBJ1-1, with 8 bases identical to TRBD1. Germline lookup yields CDR1 SGHNT and CDR2 YENEEA. The CDR3 runs 14 residues. V was pared by 5 bases and J by 1 base, with 3 bases of the junction left unmatched. DNA for the CDR3: TGTGCCAGCAGCCCGGGACAGGCGAACACTGAAGCTTTCTTT. Residues: CASSPGQANTEAFF.

The V gene is TRBV12-3 or TRBV12-4, the J gene TRBJ1-1; 8 bases map to TRBD1. J gave up 7 bases and V 6 bases, and 16 bases lay outside the gene matches. This CDR3 region has 16 residues. CDR3 amino acids: CASRRSSGQGPFEAFF. CDR3 coding DNA: TGTGCCAGCAGGAGGTCCAGTGGACAGGGTCCCTTTGAAGCTTTCTTT.

The J gene is TRBJ2-4, the V gene TRBV19; the D gene is possibly TRBD2 (5 bases). The germline gives CDR1 LNHDA, CDR2 SQIVND (reference sequence). CDR3 length: 14 amino acids. Between the trimmed V and J ends, which lost 4 bases and 3 bases, there was a span of 10 bases. Written as DNA, the CDR3 is TGTGCCAGTAGTAGGCCTAGCAGCAAAAACATTCAGTACTTC. Encoded protein: CASSRPSSKNIQYF.

The chain links TRBV6-2 or TRBV6-3 to TRBJ2-7, with D hard to call. Trimming took off 5 bases at V and 6 bases at J, with 11 bases between the two ends. This CDR3 spans 12 amino acids. Per the germline V gene, CDR1 is MNHEY and CDR2 is SVGEGT. CDR3 in amino acids: CASSARSGEQYF. The CDR3 DNA follows: TGTGCCAGCAGTGCAAGGTCGGGCGAGCAGTACTTC.

This clonotype has more than one count but fewer than ten. The gene calls are TRBV6-2 or TRBV6-3 and TRBJ1-5; 7 bases are a match to TRBD1. The junction had 8 bases not matched to a gene; V was cut back by 0 bases and J by 6 bases. Germline V CDR1 and CDR2: MNHEY, SVGEGT. The CDR3 is 16 residues long. The CDR3 protein is CASSYSWRGHGQPQHF. Written as DNA, the CDR3 is TGTGCCAGCAGTTACTCGTGGAGGGGGCACGGTCAGCCCCAGCATTTT.

This clonotype was observed a few times. This rearrangement joins TRBV6-2 or TRBV6-3 to TRBJ2-2, with 10 positions matching TRBD2. CDR1 MNHEY and CDR2 SVGEGT come from the germline V gene. J lost 7 bases, V lost 8 bases, and 7 bases had no gene match. The CDR3 covers 14 residues. DNA of the CDR3: TGTGCCAGCGATAAGGGACTAGCGAGCGGGGAGCTGTTTTTT. As protein: CASDKGLASGELFF.

This clonotype showed up just a few times. The chain joins TRBV20-1 to TRBJ2-5; the D gene is possibly TRBD2 (7 bases). This CDR3 comprises 13 residues. CDR1 and CDR2 (germline): DFQATT, SNEGSKA (reference sequence). The V and J ends lost 3 bases and 1 base respectively, with 9 bases between them. The CDR3, as DNA: TGCAGTGCTAGCGGGGGGCGCCAAGAGACCCAGTACTTC. Its translation is CSASGGRQETQYF.

This sequence joins TRBV15 and TRBJ1-2; 8 bases align to TRBD1. Looked up from germline, CDR1 is LNHNV and CDR2 is YYDKDF (reference sequence). The J segment lost 8 bases and the V segment lost 3 bases, leaving 17 bases of the junction unmatched. The CDR3 contains 17 residues. The CDR3 DNA reads TGTGCCACCAGCAGGGGCGGAACAGGGGGTAATGTGGGCGGCTACACCTTC. It translates to CATSRGGTGGNVGGYTF.